The next 23 T cell receptor beta chains were all read from a single sample in a study of T cells expressing NK-cell markers. TCRdb re-called the 5' RACE reads and catalogs CDR3 proteins one per entry, DNA excluded. Its table lists 200,000 to 300,000 distinct CDR3 sequences. Material: blood T cells: a sorted CD56 or NKG2C T cell subset, CD4+ or CD8+ T cells, or bulk PBMC T cells (not recorded which). These receptors all come from a man aged 18 to 35 in good health.

The rearrangement joins TRBV12-3 or TRBV12-4 to TRBJ1-4; TCRdb calls TRBD1, which cannot be checked without DNA. The CDR3 extends over 15 amino acids. The CDR3 region is CASSSTGQGGEKLFF.

This chain links TRBV29-1 with TRBJ2-5; the TRBD2 assignment by TCRdb is unverifiable without DNA. Germline-derived CDR1 and CDR2 are SQVTM and ANQGSEA. This CDR3 is built from 12 residues. This chain's CDR3 is CSVAGGMETQYF.

The chain joins TRBV5-1 to TRBJ2-7; TCRdb's D gene call, TRBD1, goes unchecked for lack of DNA. CDR3 length: 15 residues. Germline CDR1 reads SGHRS; CDR2 reads YFSETQ. CDR3 in amino acids: CASSPGQTPSYEQYF. Combining the CDR3 with reference TRBV5-1 and TRBJ2-7 gives the whole variable domain KAGVTQTPRYLIKTRGQQVTLSCSPISGHRSVSWYQQTPGQGLQFLFEYFSETQRNKGNFPGRFSGRQFSNSRSEMNVSTLELGDSALYLCASSPGQTPSYEQYFGPGTRLTVT.

V usage is TRBV10-3 and J usage is TRBJ2-1; checking the TCRdb D call of TRBD1 is not possible without DNA. There are 13 residues in the CDR3. Germline CDR1 ENHRY, CDR2 SYGVKD. Here the CDR3 reads CALSGTGINEQFF.

The CDR3 reads CASSVPGYEKLFF. The chain links TRBV10-2 to TRBJ1-4; the TCRdb D gene call, TRBD1, has no DNA to confirm it. CDR3 length: 13 residues. Germline V gene lookup returns CDR1 WSHSY and CDR2 SAAADI.

CDR3: CSANAGTAGETQYF. This chain links TRBV20-1 with TRBJ2-5; TCRdb indicates TRBD1, and absent DNA this call remains unverified. The CDR3 has 14 residues. From germline, CDR1 is DFQATT and CDR2 SNEGSKA (reference sequence).

The chain joins TRBV27 to TRBJ2-7; lacking DNA, the TRBD2 call made by TCRdb goes unchecked. From germline, CDR1 is MNHEY and CDR2 SMNVEV (reference sequence). This CDR3 is 13 amino acids long. The CDR3 loop is CASSLARPYEQYF.

V and J are TRBV20-1 and TRBJ1-2. The germline CDR1 and CDR2 sequences are DFQATT and SNEGSKA (reference sequence). The CDR3 spans 14 residues. This CDR3 reads CSARGGEANYGYTF.

The chain employs TRBV6-5 and TRBJ2-2. This CDR3 has 15 residues. CDR1 is MNHEY, CDR2 SVGAGI, per germline. CDR3 residues: CASSYMTSHTGELFF.

The genes are TRBV7-9 and TRBJ2-1; without DNA, the TCRdb call of TRBD1 cannot be checked. Germline CDR1 and CDR2: SEHNR and FQNEAQ (reference sequence). The length of the CDR3 is 14 residues. CDR3 residues: CACGGGRMWNEQFF. The full variable domain, completed using reference TRBV7-9 and TRBJ2-1, is DTGVSQNPRHKITKRGQNVTFRCDPISEHNRLYWYRQTLGQGPEFLTYFQNEAQLEKSRLLSDRFSAERPKGSFSTLEIQRTEQGDSAMYLCACGGGRMWNEQFFGPGTRLTVL.

The J gene is TRBJ2-1, the V gene TRBV20-1; there is no DNA to check the TCRdb D call of TRBD2. Germline CDR1 and CDR2: DFQATT and SNEGSKA (reference sequence). The CDR3 extends over 14 amino acids. The CDR3 is CSLPGTSVYNEQFF.

The chain recombines TRBV7-3 with TRBJ2-1; as DNA is missing, the TRBD2 call by TCRdb cannot be tested. The CDR3 is made up of 14 amino acids. Germline assignment: CDR1 SGHTA and CDR2 FQGTGA. CDR3 amino acids: CASRKVREDNEQFF.

The V gene is TRBV12-3 or TRBV12-4, the J gene TRBJ1-6. This CDR3 has 13 amino acids. The CDR3 is CASSDGRNSPLHF.

This chain connects TRBV28 to TRBJ1-4; lacking DNA, the TRBD1 call made by TCRdb goes unchecked. Looked up from germline, CDR1 is MDHEN and CDR2 is SYDVKM. This CDR3 comprises 16 residues. The CDR3 loop is CASSTFSGTHGEKLFF.

This chain links TRBV4-3 with TRBJ1-4. Germline V gives CDR1 LGHNA, CDR2 YSLEER. This CDR3 is built from 12 residues. The CDR3 spells CASSPEGGGLFF.

This rearrangement joins TRBV11-1 to TRBJ2-5; TCRdb names TRBD1, which stays unverified in the absence of DNA. Germline V gene data show CDR1 as SGHAT and CDR2 as FQDESV (reference sequence). CDR3 length: 19 residues. The CDR3 loop is CASSSRFGGQQIYQETQYF. Looking up the rest from reference TRBV11-1 and TRBJ2-5 gives the full variable domain: EAEVAQSPRYKITEKSQAVAFWCDPISGHATLYWYRQILGQGPELLVQFQDESVVDDSQLPKDRFSAERLKGVDSTLKIQPAELGDSAMYLCASSSRFGGQQIYQETQYFGPGTRLLVL.

The CDR3 loop is CSARDQGLADEQFF. This chain connects TRBV20-1 to TRBJ2-1; absent DNA, TCRdb's TRBD2 call cannot be checked. The CDR3 has 14 residues. Germline values: CDR1 DFQATT, CDR2 SNEGSKA (reference sequence).

The CDR3 loop reads CSAPRTGTGELFF. The chain combines TRBV20-1 with TRBJ2-2; TCRdb proposes TRBD1, but this gene call is untestable without DNA. The CDR3 runs 13 residues. Germline V CDR1 and CDR2: DFQATT, SNEGSKA (reference sequence).

The chain couples TRBV7-3 to TRBJ2-7; with no DNA, the TCRdb D assignment of TRBD1 cannot be verified. CDR3 length: 15 amino acids. Germline values: CDR1 SGHTA, CDR2 FQGTGA. The CDR3 is CASSRDRGEFYEQYF.

This chain links TRBV28 with TRBJ2-2; no DNA is available, so the TRBD1 call from TCRdb remains unchecked. Germline lookup yields CDR1 MDHEN and CDR2 SYDVKM. The CDR3 is 15 residues long. CDR3 amino acids: CASSLRWQGTGELFF.

The V call is TRBV30, the J call TRBJ1-5; TCRdb selects TRBD1, and the lack of DNA leaves this call unchecked. Germline CDR1 and CDR2: GTSNPN and SVGIG (reference sequence). CDR3 length equals 16 residues. The CDR3: CAWSVPGTKGNQPQHF.

The V call is TRBV5-5, the J call TRBJ2-3. CDR1 is SGHKS and CDR2 is YYEKEE in the germline V gene (reference sequence). The CDR3 consists of 15 residues. CDR3 sequence: CASSLEAAYTDTQYF.

The chain recombines TRBV7-2 with TRBJ2-7; TCRdb designates TRBD2, a call that cannot be tested without DNA. The CDR3 extends over 18 amino acids. CDR1 SGHTA and CDR2 FQGNSA come from the germline V gene. CDR3 amino acids: CASSFHISPGLAGGEQYF.